The 23 T cell receptor beta chains below come from one sample, sequenced in a study of T cell responses to AZD1222 COVID-19 vaccine. TCRdb keeps only in-frame clones here, not all; method: immunoSEQ multiplex PCR. The profile shows 95,000 to 100,000 clones, around 84% of them singletons. The sequencing used peripheral blood, collected on day 0 of AZD1222 vaccination. The source is an adult in good health.

V usage is TRBV18 and J usage is TRBJ1-4, with a weak D call TRBD1 (6 bases). The CDR3 spans 17 residues. CDR1 is KGHSH, CDR2 LQKENI, per germline. Between the trimmed V and J ends, which lost 3 bases and 3 bases, there was a span of 17 bases. The DNA for the CDR3 is TGTGCCAGCTCACCGCCGCGGGGTGAGGGGGCTAATGAAAAACTGTTTTTT. Its translation is CASSPPRGEGANEKLFF.

This chain uses TRBV27 with TRBJ2-7, with TRBD2 identical over 7 bases. V lost 6 bases, J lost 1 base, and 9 bases stayed unmatched. CDR1 and CDR2 (germline): MNHEY, SMNVEV (reference sequence). The CDR3 is made up of 15 amino acids. CDR3 amino acids: CASRVTSAASYEQYF. CDR3 bases: TGTGCCAGCAGAGTAACTAGCGCGGCTTCCTACGAGCAGTACTTC.

The chain links TRBV27 to TRBJ2-3; weak D call: TRBD1 (5 bases). The CDR3 loop spans 13 amino acids. With 3 bases removed from V and 6 bases from J, the gap between germline ends came to 10 bases. Germline CDR1 and CDR2: MNHEY and SMNVEV (reference sequence). CDR3 region: CASSLGQRDTQYF. The CDR3 DNA follows: TGTGCCAGCAGTTTGGGGCAGCGCGATACGCAGTATTTT.

This chain connects TRBV10-3 to TRBJ2-1; 14 positions agree with TRBD2. The CDR3 is 17 amino acids. The germline gives CDR1 ENHRY, CDR2 SYGVKD. V dropped 6 bases and J dropped 3; count of bases not matched to a gene: 7. For the CDR3, the DNA is TGTGCCATCAGCCTCGGGACTAGCGGGAGAAACTACAATGAGCAGTTCTTC. Translated, it gives CAISLGTSGRNYNEQFF.

The rearrangement uses TRBV21-1 and TRBJ2-7. TRBV21-1 constitutes a pseudogene. The length of the CDR3 is 11 residues. The CDR3 here is CASSKRDEQYF. CDR3 sequence (DNA): TGTGCCAGCAGCAAAAGGGACGAGCAGTACTTC.

This chain connects TRBV27 to TRBJ2-7; D gene ambiguous. Trimming removed 6 bases from V and 3 bases from J, with 3 bases in between. This CDR3 spans 10 amino acids. Per germline, CDR1 MNHEY and CDR2 SMNVEV (reference sequence). In DNA form, the CDR3 reads TGTGCCAGCAGGATCTACGAGCAGTACTTC. Encoded protein: CASRIYEQYF.

This sequence joins TRBV28 and TRBJ2-7; D remains ambiguous. Trimming took off 6 bases at V and 1 base at J, with 25 bases between the two ends. Germline lookup yields CDR1 MDHEN and CDR2 SYDVKM. This CDR3 is built from 18 residues. The CDR3 DNA is TGTGCCAGCAGATTCAGGACGGGTCCTCCATTTAAGTCCTACGAGCAGTACTTC. Translating gives CASRFRTGPPFKSYEQYF. The full variable domain, rest sourced from reference TRBV28 and TRBJ2-7, is DVKVTQSSRYLVKRTGEKVFLECVQDMDHENMFWYRQDPGLGLRLIYFSYDVKMKEKGDIPEGYSVSREKKERFSLILESASTNQTSMYLCASRFRTGPPFKSYEQYFGPGTRLTVT.

The V and J genes are TRBV7-9 and TRBJ2-3; TRBD1 matches at 8 bases. V lost 4 bases and J lost 3; bases outside the gene matches: 9. Germline CDR1 is SEHNR and CDR2 is FQNEAQ (reference sequence). The CDR3 is 16 amino acids. The CDR3 DNA follows: TGTGCCAGCAGCTCCGCGCGGACAGGGAAAACAGATACGCAGTATTTT. Protein: CASSSARTGKTDTQYF.

The rearrangement joins TRBV19 to TRBJ1-2, with D unclear. The germline V gene has CDR1 LNHDA and CDR2 SQIVND (reference sequence). This CDR3 region has 16 residues. V lost 6 bases to trimming and J lost 5 bases, with 22 bases between them. Here the CDR3 reads CASSPTAWQPIYGYTF. CDR3 nucleotide sequence: TGTGCCAGTAGCCCCACGGCTTGGCAGCCGATATATGGCTACACCTTC.

The gene calls are TRBV18 and TRBJ2-7; 9 nucleotides line up with TRBD1. Trimming took 5 bases from V and 5 from J; bases not matched to a gene: 1. The CDR3 is 12 residues long. Germline V gives CDR1 KGHSH, CDR2 LQKENI. CDR3 coding DNA: TGTGCCAGCTCAAGGACAGGGGACGAGCAGTACTTC. Amino acids: CASSRTGDEQYF.

The V call is TRBV7-3, the J call TRBJ2-3; D is uncertain. From germline, CDR1 is SGHTA and CDR2 FQGTGA. V was trimmed by 2 bases and J by 5 bases, leaving 8 bases between them. The CDR3 is made up of 13 amino acids. CDR3: CASSLGSKDTQYF. The CDR3 DNA is TGTGCCAGCAGCTTAGGTTCGAAAGATACGCAGTATTTT.

The chain recombines TRBV19 with TRBJ1-3; D gene uncertain. CDR3 length: 14 amino acids. The germline CDR1 and CDR2 sequences are LNHDA and SQIVND (reference sequence). V was cut by 2 bases and J by 0 bases, with 5 bases left in between. The CDR3 sequence: CASSIQPSGNTIYF. DNA for the CDR3: TGTGCCAGTAGTATACAGCCCTCTGGAAACACCATATATTTT.

The V gene is TRBV4-1, the J gene TRBJ2-5, with 7 bases lining up with TRBD2. The CDR3 spans 13 residues. Losses at the gene ends were 4 bases for V and 5 bases for J; bases not matched to a gene: 4. Germline V gene data show CDR1 as MGHRA and CDR2 as YSYEKL. CDR3 amino acids: CASSRTRGETQYF. In nucleotides, the CDR3 is TGCGCCAGCAGCCGGACTAGGGGTGAGACCCAGTACTTC.

This clone was seen a handful of times. This sequence joins TRBV7-9 and TRBJ2-2; D is tentatively TRBD1 or TRBD2 (6 bases each). The CDR3 extends over 14 amino acids. V was shortened by 0 bases and J by 5 bases, with 7 bases between the two germline ends. Per the germline V gene, CDR1 is SEHNR and CDR2 is FQNEAQ (reference sequence). Written as DNA, the CDR3 is TGTGCCAGCAGCTTAGCAGGGGGGACCGGGGAGCTGTTTTTT. Its protein product is CASSLAGGTGELFF.

The V call is TRBV19, the J call TRBJ2-1; a possible D gene is TRBD1 (6 bases). The CDR3 contains 15 residues. Germline V lookup: CDR1 LNHDA, CDR2 SQIVND (reference sequence). V lost 7 bases, J lost 3 bases, and 16 bases lay in between. The CDR3: CASISMRGGYNEQFF. In nucleotides, the CDR3 is TGTGCCAGTATCTCCATGAGAGGGGGCTACAATGAGCAGTTCTTC.

V usage is TRBV20-1 and J usage is TRBJ1-1; D remains unclear. CDR3 length: 13 residues. The germline V gene has CDR1 DFQATT and CDR2 SNEGSKA (reference sequence). Trimming took off 3 bases at V and 3 bases at J, with 11 bases between the two ends. In nucleotides, the CDR3 is TGCAGTGCTAGTCCCCCGGGATACACTGAAGCTTTCTTT. Protein sequence: CSASPPGYTEAFF.

The count of this clone is one. The V gene is TRBV3-1 (or the pseudogene TRBV3-2), the J gene TRBJ2-5; no firm D call. V was trimmed by 1 base and J by 1 base, leaving 10 bases between them. This CDR3 is built from 15 residues. Germline-derived CDR1 and CDR2 are LGHDT and YNNKEL (reference sequence). The CDR3 sequence is CASSQARQFQETQYF. CDR3 bases: TGTGCCAGCAGCCAAGCTCGGCAGTTCCAAGAGACCCAGTACTTC.

J is TRBJ2-1 and V is TRBV28; D may correspond to TRBD1 or TRBD2 (5 bases each). The CDR3 runs to 14 residues. V was shortened by 6 bases and J by 4 bases, with 13 bases between the two germline ends. Germline loops: CDR1 MDHEN, CDR2 SYDVKM. CDR3 sequence (DNA): TGTGCCAGCAGCGGTAAGGGACGGTACAATGAGCAGTTCTTC. Residues: CASSGKGRYNEQFF.

The chain uses TRBV6-2 or TRBV6-3 and TRBJ2-4; D possibly corresponds to TRBD1 (6 bases). The CDR3 contains 14 residues. The V end lost 5 bases, the J end lost 7 bases, and 15 bases lay between the germline ends. CDR1 and CDR2 (germline): MNHEY, SVGEGT. The chain's CDR3 is CASSGTPEGNIQYF. As DNA, the CDR3 is TGTGCCAGCAGTGGGACACCAGAGGGGAACATTCAGTACTTC.

The genes are TRBV11-3 and TRBJ2-1; no reliable D call. V was pared by 2 bases and J by 9 bases, with 8 bases between. Germline V gene sequence: CDR1 SGHNT, CDR2 YENEEA. The CDR3 has 12 residues. The CDR3 nucleotides read TGTGCCAGCAGCTTAAGGAGAGGTGAGCAGTTCTTC. Translated, it gives CASSLRRGEQFF.

This clone was seen more than once but under ten times. The chain carries TRBV12-3 or TRBV12-4 and TRBJ2-7; 7 bases agree with TRBD2. The J segment lost 7 bases and the V segment lost 6 bases, leaving 9 bases of the junction unmatched. The CDR3 totals 13 residues. CDR3 amino acids: CASRNSGSVEQYF. The CDR3 DNA reads as TGTGCCAGCAGGAATAGCGGGTCCGTGGAGCAGTACTTC.

The chain couples TRBV10-3 to TRBJ1-2; no definite D call. V was clipped by 3 bases and J by 6 bases, with 2 bases between them. From germline, CDR1 is ENHRY and CDR2 SYGVKD. The CDR3 is 10 residues long. The CDR3 reads CAISDNGYTF. The CDR3, as DNA: TGTGCCATCAGTGATAATGGCTACACCTTC.

The chain has TRBV18 and TRBJ1-2; unclear D gene. Trimming left V 3 bases short and J 2 bases short, with 16 bases between. This CDR3 comprises 16 residues. The germline gives CDR1 KGHSH, CDR2 LQKENI. CDR3 coding DNA: TGTGCCAGCTCACCCGTAGAGGGTTCCAAAAACTATGGCTACACCTTC. Translation gives CASSPVEGSKNYGYTF.